Shown below are 15 T cell receptor beta chains from a single sample sequenced in a study of spatial heterogeneity in lung cancer (dated by TCRdb to between 2017 and 2020). The library was prepared using 5' RACE. Sequencing relied on a NextSeq 500. Clones were called with MiXCR by TCRdb after fastp trimmed the public reads at Q25, and only in-frame beta chains were retained. Rows with a matching CDR3 protein are joined into one entry that keeps the most common DNA and genes. In all, the sample holds about 48,000 distinct CDR3 sequences, and over 4.5% of those were seen once. The ten biggest clones cover approximately 10% of the sample. The time point label for this specimen denotes: sample taken at primary tumor resection. The sample was PBMCs, taken at surgery. The receptors derive from a male donor with early-stage non-small cell lung cancer.

This clonotype was counted ten times or more. The chain uses TRBV5-1 and TRBJ2-5, with TRBD2 identical over 10 bases. V trimming: 3 bases; J trimming: 4 bases; junction bases outside the gene matches: 6. In germline, CDR1 is SGHRS, CDR2 YFSETQ. This CDR3 has 15 amino acids. CDR3 nucleotides: TGCGCCAGCAGCTCTAGCGGGAGTCGGGGAGAGACCCAGTACTTC. It specifies CASSSSGSRGETQYF.

This clonotype was observed at least ten times. This chain links TRBV10-3 with TRBJ2-1; TRBD2 matches 8 bases. CDR3 length equals 14 residues. CDR1 and CDR2 from the germline V gene are ENHRY and SYGVKD. V shed 8 bases, J shed 5 bases, and the junction held 8 bases outside the gene matches. In DNA, the CDR3 is TGTGCCATCGGGACTAGACGATCGGACAATGAGCAGTTCTTC. Translated: CAIGTRRSDNEQFF.

This clonotype was counted many times. The genes are TRBV6-1 and TRBJ2-2; 7 bases match TRBD1. V trimming: 7 bases; J trimming: 2 bases; junction bases outside the gene matches: 4. CDR3 size: 14 residues. Per germline, CDR1 MNHNS and CDR2 SASEGT. The CDR3 region has the DNA TGTGCCAGCACCCGGGACAGAAACACCGGGGAGCTGTTTTTT. Translation gives CASTRDRNTGELFF.

This clonotype was observed a handful of times. The chain joins TRBV9 to TRBJ1-4; TRBD1 might be the D (6 bases). Trimming pared 4 bases from V and 3 bases from J, leaving 13 bases between. This CDR3 has 15 amino acids. The germline V gene encodes CDR1 SGDLS and CDR2 YYNGEE. CDR3 protein: CASSREGGANEKLFF. The DNA for the CDR3 is TGTGCCAGCAGCAGAGAGGGGGGAGCTAATGAAAAACTGTTTTTT.

Many counts were recorded for this clonotype. The rearrangement joins TRBV6-5 to TRBJ2-7, with a tentative D call TRBD2 (5 bases). Germline loops: CDR1 MNHEY, CDR2 SVGAGI. The CDR3 covers 14 residues. Trimming took 6 bases from V and 4 from J, leaving 16 bases between them. CDR3 sequence reads: CASRGRARVYEQYF. The CDR3 DNA reads as TGTGCCAGCAGAGGAAGGGCGCGGGTGTACGAGCAGTACTTC.

In this sample, this clonotype turned up many times. The V call is TRBV29-1, the J call TRBJ2-7; either TRBD1 or TRBD2 may fit D (6 bases each). V was pared by 2 bases and J by 6 bases, with 14 bases between. This CDR3 has 13 amino acids. Germline V gives CDR1 SQVTM, CDR2 ANQGSEA. CDR3 residues: CSVEKGGWVEQYF. DNA of the CDR3: TGCAGCGTTGAAAAGGGGGGATGGGTCGAGCAGTACTTC.

Many counts were recorded for this clonotype. This rearrangement joins TRBV20-1 to TRBJ2-1; 9 nucleotides line up with TRBD2. This CDR3 spans 13 amino acids. The germline gives CDR1 DFQATT, CDR2 SNEGSKA (reference sequence). V was pared by 5 bases and J by 6 bases, with 5 bases of the junction left unmatched. The CDR3 nucleotides read TGCAGTGCTGATAGCGGGAGATCCAATGAGCAGTTCTTC. Translation: CSADSGRSNEQFF.

This clonotype was recorded many times. The gene calls are TRBV4-3 and TRBJ2-1; 9 bases align to TRBD2. Germline loops: CDR1 LGHNA, CDR2 YSLEER. The junction had 7 bases not matched to a gene; V was cut back by 0 bases and J by 4 bases. The CDR3 spans 17 residues. CDR3 protein: CASSQELAGAFYNEQFF. CDR3 DNA: TGCGCCAGCAGCCAAGAATTAGCGGGAGCTTTTTACAATGAGCAGTTCTTC.

At least ten counts were recorded for this clonotype. This chain links TRBV20-1 with TRBJ2-1; D not resolved. This CDR3 spans 12 amino acids. Germline V gene lookup returns CDR1 DFQATT and CDR2 SNEGSKA (reference sequence). Trimming took off 0 bases at V and 9 bases at J, with 9 bases between the two ends. DNA for the CDR3: TGCAGTGCTAGAGAAGTAGCACCTGAGCAGTTCTTC. Amino acid sequence: CSAREVAPEQFF.

This clonotype was recorded many times. The chain combines TRBV12-3 or TRBV12-4 with TRBJ1-4; TRBD1 is a possible D gene (6 bases). The length of the CDR3 is 14 residues. Trimming stripped 5 bases from V and 0 bases from J, with 7 bases between. CDR3 sequence (DNA): TGTGCCAGCAGTCGACAGGCAACTAATGAAAAACTGTTTTTT. It specifies CASSRQATNEKLFF.

In its sample, this clonotype was seen a few times. The V call is TRBV6-1, the J call TRBJ2-3; the D gene is possibly TRBD2 (5 bases). This CDR3 spans 16 amino acids. Trimming shortened V by 6 bases and J by 0 bases, and 16 bases separated the two germline ends. Germline CDR1 MNHNS, CDR2 SASEGT. CDR3 nucleotides: TGTGCCAGCAGGAGGGTAAGGCACTATAGCACAGATACGCAGTATTTT. This sequence encodes CASRRVRHYSTDTQYF.

Ten or more counts support this clonotype. This rearrangement joins TRBV5-8 to TRBJ1-1; a possible D gene is TRBD1 (5 bases). Deletions cut 1 base from V and 0 bases from J, with 13 bases between. The CDR3 spans 16 residues. The germline V gene has CDR1 SGHTS and CDR2 YDEGEE. The CDR3 region has the DNA TGTGCCAGCAGCTTGTGGGCAGGGAGTATGAACACTGAAGCTTTCTTT. It encodes CASSLWAGSMNTEAFF.

In its sample, this clonotype was seen many times. V gene TRBV5-1 combines with J gene TRBJ2-7; the D gene is possibly TRBD1 (6 bases). V was shortened by 5 bases and J by 2 bases, with 17 bases between the two germline ends. The CDR3 length is 15 residues. Germline assignment: CDR1 SGHRS and CDR2 YFSETQ. The CDR3 region is CASRYGVSGAYEQYF. CDR3 DNA sequence: TGCGCCAGCAGATATGGAGTTTCAGGGGCCTACGAGCAGTACTTC.

This clonotype was seen ten or more times. The V gene is TRBV28, the J gene TRBJ2-1, with 10 nucleotides matching TRBD1. The CDR3 runs to 15 residues. The germline CDR1 and CDR2 sequences are MDHEN and SYDVKM. V lost 5 bases to trimming and J lost 7 bases; unmatched junction nucleotides: 8. Here the CDR3 reads CASSPIWDRGNEQFF. CDR3 coding DNA: TGTGCCAGCAGTCCCATCTGGGACAGGGGAAATGAGCAGTTCTTC.

This clonotype has more than one count but fewer than ten. The chain has TRBV6-6 and TRBJ1-2; D is unresolved. The CDR3 is made up of 16 amino acids. CDR1 is MNHNY, CDR2 SVGAGI, per germline (reference sequence). The V end lost 0 bases, the J end lost 0 bases, and 11 bases lay between the germline ends. The CDR3 spells CASSYSEDLANYGYTF. The CDR3 nucleotides are TGTGCCAGCAGTTACTCGGAGGACTTGGCTAACTATGGCTACACCTTC.